The clone carrying this T cell receptor beta chain occurred once. Its antigen is still unknown. The CDR3 is made up of 14 amino acids. The ends lost 3 bases at V and 0 bases at J; junction bases unmatched: 3. Germline CDR1 reads GTSNPN; CDR2 reads SVGIG (reference sequence). This sample is part of a study of T cell responses to AZD1222 COVID-19 vaccine. Whole-study context: Whether given at about 4 or about 12 weeks, second doses were pooled. Broader study findings: Spike was spanned by vaccine-associated CD4 TCRs, which were dominant at 160-218 and 743-854. Following two doses of AZD1222, Spike-specific TCR breadth and depth rose. None of the repertoires were sampled until the peak T cell response had passed.

TCRdb's copy holds only in-frame clones and misses some; the assay was immunoSEQ multiplex PCR. The sample has about 170,000 clones; roughly 87% are singletons. This specimen consisted of peripheral blood, obtained on day 0 of AZD1222 vaccination. This clonotype was obtained from an adult in good health. The V gene is TRBV30, the J gene TRBJ1-2; 8 bases are a match to TRBD1. The CDR3, as DNA: TGTGCCTGGAGAGACAGGGGCGCTAACTATGGCTACACCTTC. It yields the protein CAWRDRGANYGYTF.